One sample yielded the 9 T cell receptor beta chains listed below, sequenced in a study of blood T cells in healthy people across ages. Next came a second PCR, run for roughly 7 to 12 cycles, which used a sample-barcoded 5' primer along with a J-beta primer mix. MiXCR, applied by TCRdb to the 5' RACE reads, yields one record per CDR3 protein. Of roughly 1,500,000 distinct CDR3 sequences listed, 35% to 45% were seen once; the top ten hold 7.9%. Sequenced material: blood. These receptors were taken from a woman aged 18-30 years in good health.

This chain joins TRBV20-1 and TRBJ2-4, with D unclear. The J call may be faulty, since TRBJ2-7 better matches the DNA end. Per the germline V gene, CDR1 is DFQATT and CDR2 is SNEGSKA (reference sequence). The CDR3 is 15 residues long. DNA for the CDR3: TGCAGTGCTAGCCCGCTAGTCCCCCTAACCTACGAGCAGTACTTC. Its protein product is CSASPLVPLTYEQYF.

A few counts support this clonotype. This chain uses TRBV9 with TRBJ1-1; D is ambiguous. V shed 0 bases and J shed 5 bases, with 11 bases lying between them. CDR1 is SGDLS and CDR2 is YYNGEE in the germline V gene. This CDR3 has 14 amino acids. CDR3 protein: CASSVEAWRTEAFF. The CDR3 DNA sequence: TGTGCCAGCAGCGTAGAGGCGTGGAGGACTGAAGCTTTCTTT.

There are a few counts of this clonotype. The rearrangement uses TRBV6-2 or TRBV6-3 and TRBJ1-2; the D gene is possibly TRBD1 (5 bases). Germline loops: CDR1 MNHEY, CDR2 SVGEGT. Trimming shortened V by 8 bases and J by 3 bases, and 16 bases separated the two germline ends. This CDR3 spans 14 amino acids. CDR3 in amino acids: CASEGTGTYYGYTF. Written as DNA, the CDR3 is TGTGCCAGCGAGGGGACGGGAACTTACTATGGCTACACCTTC.

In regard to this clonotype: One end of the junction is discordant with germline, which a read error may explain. The CDR3 DNA reads as TGTGCCAGCAAGAGGGGTAACTATGACTACACCTTC. Protein: CASKRGNYDYTF. This sequence joins TRBV6-2 or TRBV6-3 and TRBJ1-2; TRBD1 might be the D (5 bases). Germline assignment: CDR1 MNHEY and CDR2 SVGEGT. The CDR3 length is 12 residues.

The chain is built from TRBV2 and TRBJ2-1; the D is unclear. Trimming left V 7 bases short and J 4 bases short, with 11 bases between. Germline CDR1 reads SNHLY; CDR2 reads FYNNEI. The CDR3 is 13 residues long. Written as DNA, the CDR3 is TGTGCCAGCACGTTGTTGGGGTACAATGAGCAGTTCTTC. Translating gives CASTLLGYNEQFF.

The CDR3 spells CASSTHYQVGYNEQFF. DNA of the CDR3: TGTGCCAGCAGTACCCACTACCAGGTAGGGTACAATGAGCAGTTCTTC. This chain connects TRBV12-3 or TRBV12-4 to TRBJ2-1; no reliable D call. V was pared by 5 bases and J by 4 bases, with 18 bases between. This CDR3 has 16 amino acids.

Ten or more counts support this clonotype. This CDR3 reads CASRTDSSYEQYF. The CDR3 bases are TGTGCCAGCAGGACAGATTCCTCCTACGAGCAGTACTTC. The chain couples TRBV6-5 to TRBJ2-7, with D maybe TRBD1 (5 bases). The ends were cut back, 6 bases at V and 0 bases at J, with 9 bases in the middle. CDR1 and CDR2 (germline): MNHEY, SVGAGI. The CDR3 has 13 amino acids.

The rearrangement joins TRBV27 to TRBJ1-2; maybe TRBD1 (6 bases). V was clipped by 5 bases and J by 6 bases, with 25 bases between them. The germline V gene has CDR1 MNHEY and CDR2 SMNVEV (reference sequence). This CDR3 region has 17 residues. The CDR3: CASSPFFEEQGKDGYTF. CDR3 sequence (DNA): TGTGCCAGCAGTCCCTTCTTCGAAGAACAGGGTAAAGATGGCTACACCTTC.

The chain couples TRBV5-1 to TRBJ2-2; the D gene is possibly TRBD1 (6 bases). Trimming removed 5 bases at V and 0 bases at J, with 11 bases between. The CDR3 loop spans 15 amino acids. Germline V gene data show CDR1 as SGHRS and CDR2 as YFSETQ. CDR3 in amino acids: CASSTGIANTGELFF. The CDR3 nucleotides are TGCGCCAGCAGTACAGGGATAGCGAACACCGGGGAGCTGTTTTTT.